One sample yielded the 13 T cell receptor beta chains listed below, sequenced in a study of shared clonotypes between healthy human individuals. Method: immunoSEQ multiplex PCR; TCRdb's copy keeps in-frame clones and lacks some. Seen here are approximately 530,000 clones, around 95% observed once, and the top ten hold about 0.06%. Sequenced input: naive CD4+ T cells sorted from blood. Subset reported: CD45RA+ positively selected. These receptors were taken from a woman aged 25 to 39 in good health.

The count of this clone is one. The chain carries TRBV7-3 and TRBJ1-2, with 8 bases that match TRBD1. Germline V gene data show CDR1 as SGHTA and CDR2 as FQGTGA. With V trimmed by 2 bases and J by 4 bases, 3 bases remained unmatched. The CDR3 length is 14 residues. The chain's CDR3 is CASSLGQGPYGYTF. In DNA, the CDR3 is TGTGCCAGCAGCTTAGGACAGGGCCCCTATGGCTACACCTTC.

The chain links TRBV28 to TRBJ1-5, with 8 bases that match TRBD1. CDR3 length equals 21 residues. Trimming cost V 4 bases and J 4 bases; bases outside gene matches: 24. Germline CDR1 reads MDHEN; CDR2 reads SYDVKM. The CDR3 sequence: CASSSRPSWTGRIGPNQPQHF. The DNA of the CDR3 is TGTGCCAGCAGTTCAAGACCCTCCTGGACAGGGCGGATCGGCCCTAATCAGCCCCAGCATTTT.

This clone has only one observation. The chain has TRBV9 and TRBJ2-3; the D gene is possibly TRBD2 (6 bases). CDR3 size: 14 residues. CDR1 SGDLS and CDR2 YYNGEE come from the germline V gene. V dropped 5 bases and J dropped 3 bases, with 13 bases sitting between them. The CDR3 nucleotides are TGTGCCAGCAGACGTTCGGGAGCGACAGATACGCAGTATTTT. Encoded protein: CASRRSGATDTQYF.

V and J are TRBV7-2 and TRBJ1-3; D is undetermined. Germline CDR1 and CDR2: SGHTA and FQGNSA. Between the trimmed V and J ends, which lost 5 bases and 2 bases, there was a span of 10 bases. This CDR3 has 14 residues. The CDR3 DNA reads TGTGCCAGCAGCCCTGGATATGCTGGAAACACCATATATTTT. It encodes CASSPGYAGNTIYF.

This clone is a singleton in its sample. This sequence joins TRBV7-2 and TRBJ2-1, with 7 bases identical to TRBD2. The V and J ends lost 5 bases and 6 bases, in that order; junction bases with no gene match: 4. Germline values: CDR1 SGHTA, CDR2 FQGNSA. The CDR3 totals 13 residues. The CDR3 protein is CASSRRTSNEQFF. As DNA, the CDR3 is TGTGCCAGCAGCCGGCGGACTAGCAATGAGCAGTTCTTC.

CDR3 bases: TGTGCCAGCAGTTTATTTCCAGGCTACGAGCAGTACTTC. Residues: CASSLFPGYEQYF. This sequence joins TRBV27 and TRBJ2-7; the D is unclear. The CDR3 has 13 residues. CDR1 MNHEY and CDR2 SMNVEV come from the germline V gene (reference sequence). V was trimmed by 1 base and J by 3 bases, leaving 7 bases between them.

Turning to this clone: This specimen includes other DNA sequences encoding the same CDR3. The chain employs TRBV19 and TRBJ2-7; TRBD2 matches 11 bases. The CDR3 has 15 residues. The trim removed 5 bases at V and 0 bases at J, leaving 3 bases unmatched. Germline CDR1 is LNHDA and CDR2 is SQIVND (reference sequence). The CDR3 region has the DNA TGTGCCAGTAGTGCACTAGCGGGAGCCTCCTACGAGCAGTACTTC. Amino acids: CASSALAGASYEQYF.

This clone was counted only a few times. This chain joins TRBV19 and TRBJ1-2; D is uncertain. The CDR3 is 14 residues long. Germline V gene lookup returns CDR1 LNHDA and CDR2 SQIVND (reference sequence). V lost 5 bases and J 6 bases, leaving 16 bases between the germline ends. CDR3 bases: TGTGCCAGTAGTCCCTACAGTGGGGTTCATGGCTACACCTTC. Residues: CASSPYSGVHGYTF.

The chain is built from TRBV7-9 and TRBJ2-7; tentatively, D is TRBD1 or TRBD2 (5 bases each). Per germline, CDR1 SEHNR and CDR2 FQNEAQ (reference sequence). Trimming cost V 0 bases and J 6 bases, with 12 bases left between them. CDR3 length: 14 amino acids. CDR3 in amino acids: CASSLANDSGEQYF. The CDR3 nucleotides are TGTGCCAGCAGCTTAGCGAACGACAGCGGCGAGCAGTACTTC.

The chain couples TRBV13 to TRBJ1-6; D remains unclear. CDR3 length: 12 residues. Germline V gene lookup returns CDR1 PRHDT and CDR2 FYEKMQ (reference sequence). V was pared by 2 bases and J by 13 bases, with 9 bases between. CDR3 region: CASSLSSFPLHF. CDR3 nucleotides: TGTGCCAGCAGCTTAAGTAGTTTCCCCCTCCACTTT.

The rearrangement links TRBV5-6 to TRBJ2-5, with D tentatively TRBD1 or TRBD2 (5 bases each). Germline CDR1 is SGHDT and CDR2 is YYEEEE. V lost 4 bases to trimming and J lost 5 bases, with 18 bases between them. The CDR3 has 15 residues. The CDR3 DNA reads as TGTGCCAGCAGCACGATGGGGACGGCTTGGGAGACCCAGTACTTC. Its translation: CASSTMGTAWETQYF.

On this clone itself: Additional DNA sequences in this sample encode the identical CDR3. The rearrangement uses TRBV18 and TRBJ2-7; D not resolved. CDR1 and CDR2 (germline): KGHSH, LQKENI. The CDR3 runs 12 residues. V lost 2 bases to trimming and J lost 0 bases, with 2 bases between them. CDR3 sequence (DNA): TGTGCCAGCTCACCAGGCTCCTACGAGCAGTACTTC. Protein sequence: CASSPGSYEQYF.

The gene calls are TRBV18 and TRBJ2-7; D uncertain. Trimming left V 4 bases short and J 3 bases short, with 7 bases between. Germline CDR1 is KGHSH and CDR2 is LQKENI. This CDR3 spans 12 amino acids. This CDR3 reads CASSQSIYEQYF. The DNA for the CDR3 is TGTGCCAGCTCACAGAGCATCTACGAGCAGTACTTC.